The clone carrying this T cell receptor beta chain was counted ten times or more. Antigen unknown. These data originate in a study of human T cells and chemical hapten exposure. Study-level points and caveats: Expanded TCRs made up significantly more big CDR3 similarity clusters than controls did.

Time point meaning: pre-sensitization, week 0. Treatment indicated: therapeutic diphenylcyclopropenone sensitization with weekly scalp DPC. CDR3 length: 16 amino acids. The trim removed 5 bases at V and 2 bases at J, leaving 7 bases unmatched. Germline V gives CDR1 MNHEY, CDR2 SVGEGT. TCRdb re-derived calls from the RACE reads in MiXCR, one entry per CDR3 protein. The sample consists of some 300,000 distinct CDR3 sequences, around 5.5% of them appearing once. The TCR comes from a woman younger than 30 with alopecia areata. Some clones in this sample may be carry-over from other donors' samples. The starting material was whole blood, obtained in connection with sensitization to the hapten diphenylcyclopropenone (DPC). The rearrangement links TRBV6-2 or TRBV6-3 to TRBJ2-3, with TRBD2 matching over 10 bases. CDR3 nucleotides: TGTGCCAGCAGTCCTCGACTAGCGGGCTACACAGATACGCAGTATTTT. Amino acid sequence: CASSPRLAGYTDTQYF.